This TCR beta chain was sequenced for a study of cytomegalovirus exposure and HLA in healthy donors. While the first cohort had 600 to 850 subjects, the donors belonged to the separate validation cohort of roughly 120 subjects. Study-wide results and caveats: In a later analysis, first-cohort TCR clusters were found to tend to co-occur in the approximately 120 validation repertoires. The listing of roughly 160 TCR beta chains classed them as cytomegalovirus-associated.

The assay was immunoSEQ multiplex PCR, and TCRdb's table has in-frame clones only and misses some. The sample includes around 300,000 clones, 65% to 90% of them seen just once. For this clone: Its antigen is unknown.

The sequence came from a woman aged 18-29 years in good health and CMV-seronegative. Source material: PBMCs.

CDR3 in amino acids: CASSPGESSYEQYF. The CDR3, as DNA: TGTGCCAGCAGCCCTGGGGAGAGCTCCTACGAGCAGTACTTC. This sequence joins TRBV11-2 and TRBJ2-7, with D maybe TRBD2 (5 bases). Germline CDR1 reads SGHAT; CDR2 reads FQNNGV. The V and J ends lost 5 bases and 0 bases respectively, with 11 bases between them. CDR3 length: 14 residues.